Listed below are T cell receptor beta chains from one sample, sequenced in a study of T cell responses to AZD1222 COVID-19 vaccine. Only in-frame clones appear in the TCRdb table, and some are missing; sequencing was by immunoSEQ multiplex PCR. This table has approximately 110,000 clones, 88% appearing once. This sample comprised peripheral blood, obtained on day 0 of AZD1222 vaccination. These receptors all stem from an adult in good health. CDR3s include the opening cysteine and the closing phenylalanine or tryptophan. Each record gives: CDR3 protein, CDR3 DNA, V gene, clone size, D gene, J gene, CDR3 length. A D gene is named only where the DNA matches it firmly. Expanded clones are given a class, and other clones once, few, many or no size at all.

CASSTSYNEQFF TGTGCCAGCAGCACCTCATACAATGAGCAGTTCTTC TRBV2 . . TRBJ2-1 12
CASTLDRGPGYTF TGTGCCAGCACCTTGGACAGGGGGCCTGGCTACACCTTC TRBV2 . TRBD1 TRBJ1-2 13
CASSVLGGDPSYNEQFF TGTGCCAGCAGCGTCTTGGGTGGGGACCCCTCCTACAATGAGCAGTTCTTC TRBV7-2 . . TRBJ2-1 17
CASSQTGVTNEKLFF TGTGCCAGCAGCCAGACAGGGGTAACTAATGAAAAACTGTTTTTT TRBV5-8 . TRBD1 TRBJ1-4 15
CASSWQAYGYTF TGTGCCAGTAGTTGGCAAGCCTATGGCTACACCTTC TRBV19 . . TRBJ1-2 12
CASSLRGQNSNQPQHF TGTGCCAGCAGTTTAAGGGGGCAGAATAGCAATCAGCCCCAGCATTTT TRBV28 . TRBD1 TRBJ1-5 16
CASSRWDTYYEQYF TGTGCCAGCAGTCGATGGGACACTTACTACGAGCAGTACTTC TRBV28 few . TRBJ2-7 14
CASSPHQPTVYGYTF TGTGCCAGCAGTCCTCACCAACCGACAGTCTATGGCTACACCTTC TRBV27 . . TRBJ1-2 15
CASRLQATNEKLFF TGTGCCAGCAGACTACAAGCAACTAATGAAAAACTGTTTTTT TRBV6-5 once . TRBJ1-4 14
CASSSGYNPGNTIYF TGTGCCAGCAGTTCAGGCTACAACCCGGGAAACACCATATATTTT TRBV27 . . TRBJ1-3 15
CASSYGPLSSSSYEQYF TGTGCCAGCTCATACGGGCCTTTAAGCTCCAGCTCCTACGAGCAGTACTTC TRBV18 . . TRBJ2-7 17
CASRPGTGGGYTF TGTGCCAGCAGACCCGGGACAGGGGGAGGCTACACCTTC TRBV6-5 . TRBD1 TRBJ1-2 13
CASSPGGTSGGEAFF TGTGCCAGCTCACCCGGAGGAACCTCAGGTGGGGAAGCTTTCTTT TRBV18 . . TRBJ1-1 15
CASRDSDKNIQYF TGTGCCAGCAGGGACTCTGATAAAAACATTCAGTACTTC TRBV27 . . TRBJ2-4 13
CASSITGGYLEEPQHF TGTGCCAGTAGTATCACAGGGGGCTACCTTGAGGAGCCCCAGCATTTT TRBV19 . TRBD1 TRBJ1-5 16
CASSPGTGKRWDTGELFF TGTGCCAGCAGTCCCGGGACAGGGAAGAGGTGGGACACCGGGGAGCTGTTTTTT TRBV6-2/TRBV6-3 . TRBD1 TRBJ2-2 18
CASMVAGEANNEQFF TGTGCCAGCATGGTAGCGGGAGAGGCCAACAATGAGCAGTTCTTC TRBV7-9 . TRBD2 TRBJ2-1 15
CASSLATGESFIQYF TGTGCCAGCAGCTTGGCGACAGGGGAGTCGTTCATTCAGTACTTC TRBV5-4 . TRBD1 TRBJ2-4 15
CASSLGGRSEKLFF TGTGCCAGCAGCTTGGGGGGGCGCAGTGAAAAACTGTTTTTT TRBV5-4 . . TRBJ1-4 14
CASSDRFHEQYF TGCGCCAGCAGTGACAGGTTCCACGAGCAGTACTTC TRBV10-2 . . TRBJ2-7 12
CASLRTSGTGEQYF TGTGCCAGCCTGCGGACTAGCGGGACGGGGGAGCAGTACTTC TRBV7-9 . TRBD2 TRBJ2-7 14
CASSPQTGMNTEAFF TGTGCCAGCTCACCACAGACAGGGATGAACACTGAAGCTTTCTTT TRBV18 . TRBD1 TRBJ1-1 15
CASSHTLAAQETQYF TGCGCCAGCAGCCACACACTAGCGGCCCAAGAGACCCAGTACTTC TRBV4-1 once TRBD2 TRBJ2-5 15
CSASAGLAGLYEQYF TGCAGTGCTAGTGCCGGACTAGCGGGATTGTACGAGCAGTACTTC TRBV20-1 . TRBD2 TRBJ2-7 15
CASSFGATDTQYF TGTGCCAGCAGTTTTGGGGCGACAGATACGCAGTATTTT TRBV12-3/TRBV12-4 . . TRBJ2-3 13
CASSVGGLAGGDTQYF TGTGCCAGCAGCGTCGGGGGACTAGCGGGGGGCGATACGCAGTATTTT TRBV9 . TRBD2 TRBJ2-3 16
CASRFAANTEAFF TGTGCCAGTCGTTTCGCGGCGAACACTGAAGCTTTCTTT TRBV19 . . TRBJ1-1 13
CSASPDGGNTEAFF TGCAGTGCTAGTCCTGACGGAGGGAACACTGAAGCTTTCTTT TRBV20-1 . . TRBJ1-1 14
CASNLITDTQYF TGTGCCAGCAACCTAATCACAGATACGCAGTATTTT TRBV11-2 . . TRBJ2-3 12
CASSWGQGPSDTQYF TGCGCCAGCAGCTGGGGACAGGGCCCTTCAGATACGCAGTATTTT TRBV5-1 . TRBD1 TRBJ2-3 15
CASSEPGGEEKLFF TGCGCCAGCAGTGAACCAGGAGGGGAAGAAAAACTGTTTTTT TRBV10-2 . . TRBJ1-4 14
CASSLSQADSTDTQYF TGTGCCAGTAGTCTCTCACAGGCCGATAGCACAGATACGCAGTATTTT TRBV19 . . TRBJ2-3 16
CASSFTGSGNTIYF TGTGCCAGCAGTTTTACAGGGTCTGGAAACACCATATATTTT TRBV11-2 . . TRBJ1-3 14
CASSYSSYMGSETQYF TGTGCCAGCAGTTACTCCTCGTATATGGGGTCGGAGACCCAGTACTTC TRBV6-2/TRBV6-3 . . TRBJ2-5 16
CASRTSADTQYF TGCGCCAGCCGAACCAGCGCGGATACGCAGTATTTT TRBV5-1 . . TRBJ2-3 12
CSGKKETQYF TGCAGTGGCAAAAAAGAGACCCAGTACTTC TRBV20-1 . . TRBJ2-5 10
CASSRRTGELFF TGCGCCAGCAGCCGTAGGACCGGGGAGCTGTTTTTT TRBV4-1 once . TRBJ2-2 12
CATQTPLNYGYTF TGTGCCACCCAGACGCCCTTGAACTATGGCTACACCTTC TRBV28 . . TRBJ1-2 13
CAWSVEVYEQYF TGTGCCTGGAGTGTAGAGGTCTACGAGCAGTACTTC TRBV30 . . TRBJ2-7 12
CASSTGRTEAFF TGTGCCAGCAGCACAGGACGGACTGAAGCTTTCTTT TRBV5-8 . . TRBJ1-1 12
CASTLGTDGNQPQHF TGTGCCAGCACCCTAGGTACCGACGGCAATCAGCCCCAGCATTTT TRBV18 . . TRBJ1-5 15
CASSQGAGFGNTIYF TGTGCCAGCAGCCAAGGGGCAGGGTTTGGAAACACCATATATTTT TRBV7-3 few . TRBJ1-3 15
CASSLRQLNQPQHF TGTGCCAGCAGTTTGCGCCAGCTCAATCAGCCCCAGCATTTT TRBV28 . . TRBJ1-5 14
CASSTGVGTEAFF TGTGCCAGCAGTACAGGGGTCGGGACTGAAGCTTTCTTT TRBV6-5 . TRBD1 TRBJ1-1 13
CASSPGGRPGDTQYF TGTGCCAGCAGCCCGGGGGGACGGCCAGGCGATACGCAGTATTTT TRBV9 . TRBD2 TRBJ2-3 15
CASSLSEGLFALHF TGTGCCAGCAGCTTATCGGAGGGCCTTTTCGCCCTCCACTTT TRBV7-9 once . TRBJ1-6 14
CASSSVNQPQHF TGTGCCAGCAGTTCTGTAAATCAGCCCCAGCATTTT TRBV28 . . TRBJ1-5 12
CASSRGFVQSTDTQYF TGCGCCAGCAGTAGGGGGTTCGTGCAGAGCACAGATACGCAGTATTTT TRBV10-2 . . TRBJ2-3 16
CASSRGQAQEKLFF TGTGCCAGCAGTAGGGGACAGGCCCAGGAAAAACTGTTTTTT TRBV6-5 . TRBD1 TRBJ1-4 14
CASSWTLKPYEQYF TGTGCCAGCAGTTGGACCCTTAAACCCTACGAGCAGTACTTC TRBV6-5 . . TRBJ2-7 14
CATSDWGAGELFF TGTGCCACCAGTGATTGGGGGGCCGGGGAGCTGTTTTTT TRBV24-1 . . TRBJ2-2 13
CASTKGQRQGLDTQYF TGTGCCAGCACCAAGGGCCAGAGACAGGGGTTAGATACGCAGTATTTT TRBV2 few TRBD1 TRBJ2-3 16
CATSRDLGNTETQYF TGTGCCACCAGCAGAGATTTGGGGAACACAGAGACCCAGTACTTC TRBV15 . . TRBJ2-5 15
CAVDRLGMNTEAFF TGTGCCGTGGACAGGCTAGGAATGAACACTGAAGCTTTCTTT TRBV30 . TRBD1 TRBJ1-1 14
CASSLGEGNEQFF TGTGCCAGCAGTCTAGGGGAAGGGAATGAGCAGTTCTTC TRBV6-4 . . TRBJ2-1 13
CASSWTGGGPSYEQYF TGTGCCAGCAGTTGGACAGGGGGCGGCCCCTCCTACGAGCAGTACTTC TRBV6-2/TRBV6-3 . TRBD1 TRBJ2-7 16
CAISESKTSGANVLTF TGTGCCATCAGTGAGTCGAAGACGTCTGGGGCCAACGTCCTGACTTTC TRBV10-3 . . TRBJ2-6 16
CASSPGGSGELFF TGTGCCAGCAGCCCAGGGGGCTCCGGGGAGCTGTTTTTT TRBV9 . TRBD1 TRBJ2-2 13
CASAQGKNTEAFF TGCGCCAGCGCTCAGGGGAAGAACACTGAAGCTTTCTTT TRBV5-1 once . TRBJ1-1 13
CATSGGGYTEAFF TGCGCCACCTCAGGAGGGGGGTACACTGAAGCTTTCTTT TRBV4-1 . . TRBJ1-1 13